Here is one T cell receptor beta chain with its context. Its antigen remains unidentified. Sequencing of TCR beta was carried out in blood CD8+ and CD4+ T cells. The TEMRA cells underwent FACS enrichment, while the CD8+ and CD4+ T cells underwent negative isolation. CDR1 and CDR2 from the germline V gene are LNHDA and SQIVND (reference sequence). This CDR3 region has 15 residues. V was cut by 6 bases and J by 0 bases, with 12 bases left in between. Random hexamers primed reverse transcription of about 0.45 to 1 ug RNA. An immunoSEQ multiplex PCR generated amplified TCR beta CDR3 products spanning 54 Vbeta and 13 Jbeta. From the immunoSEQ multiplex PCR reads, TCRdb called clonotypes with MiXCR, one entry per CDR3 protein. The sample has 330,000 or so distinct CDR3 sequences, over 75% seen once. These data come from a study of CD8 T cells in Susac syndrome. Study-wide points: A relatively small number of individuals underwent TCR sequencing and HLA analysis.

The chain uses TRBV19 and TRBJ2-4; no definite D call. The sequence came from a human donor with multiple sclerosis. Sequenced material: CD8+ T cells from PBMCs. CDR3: CASSTESLAKNIQYF. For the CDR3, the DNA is TGTGCCAGTAGCACAGAAAGTCTAGCCAAAAACATTCAGTACTTC. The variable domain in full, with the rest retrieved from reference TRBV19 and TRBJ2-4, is DGGITQSPKYLFRKEGQNVTLSCEQNLNHDAMYWYRQDPGQGLRLIYYSQIVNDFQKGDIAEGYSVSREKKESFPLTVTSAQKNPTAFYLCASSTESLAKNIQYFGAGTRLSVL.